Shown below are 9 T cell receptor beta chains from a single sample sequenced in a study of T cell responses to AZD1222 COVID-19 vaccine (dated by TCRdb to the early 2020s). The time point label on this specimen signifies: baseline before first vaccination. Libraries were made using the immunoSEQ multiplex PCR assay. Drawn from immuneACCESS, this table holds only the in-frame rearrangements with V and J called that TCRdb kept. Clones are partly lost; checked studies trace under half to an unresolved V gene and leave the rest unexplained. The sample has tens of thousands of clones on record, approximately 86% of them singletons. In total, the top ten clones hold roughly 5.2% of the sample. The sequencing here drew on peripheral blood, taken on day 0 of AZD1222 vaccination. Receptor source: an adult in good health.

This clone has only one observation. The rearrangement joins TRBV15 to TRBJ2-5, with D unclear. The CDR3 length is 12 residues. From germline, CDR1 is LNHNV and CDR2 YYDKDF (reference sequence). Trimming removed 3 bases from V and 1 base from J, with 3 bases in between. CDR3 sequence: CATSRGQETQYF. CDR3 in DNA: TGTGCCACCAGCAGGGGCCAAGAGACCCAGTACTTC.

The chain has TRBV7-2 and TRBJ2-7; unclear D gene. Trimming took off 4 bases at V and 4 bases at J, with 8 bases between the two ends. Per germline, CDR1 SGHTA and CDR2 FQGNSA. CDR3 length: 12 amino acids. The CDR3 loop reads CASSSGPYEQYF. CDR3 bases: TGTGCCAGCAGCTCCGGGCCTTACGAGCAGTACTTC.

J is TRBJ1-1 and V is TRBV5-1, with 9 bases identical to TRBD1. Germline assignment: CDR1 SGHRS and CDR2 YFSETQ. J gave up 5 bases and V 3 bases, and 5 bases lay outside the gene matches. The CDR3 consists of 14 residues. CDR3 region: CASSSGQGGTEAFF. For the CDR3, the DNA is TGCGCCAGCAGCTCGGGACAGGGAGGGACTGAAGCTTTCTTT. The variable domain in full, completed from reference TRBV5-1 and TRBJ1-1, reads KAGVTQTPRYLIKTRGQQVTLSCSPISGHRSVSWYQQTPGQGLQFLFEYFSETQRNKGNFPGRFSGRQFSNSRSEMNVSTLELGDSALYLCASSSGQGGTEAFFGQGTRLTVV.

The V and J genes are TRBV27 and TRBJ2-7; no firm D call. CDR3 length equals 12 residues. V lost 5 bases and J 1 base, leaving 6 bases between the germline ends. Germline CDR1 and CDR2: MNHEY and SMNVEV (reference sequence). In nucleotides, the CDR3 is TGTGCCAGCAGTCCCCCTTCCTACGAGCAGTACTTC. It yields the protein CASSPPSYEQYF.

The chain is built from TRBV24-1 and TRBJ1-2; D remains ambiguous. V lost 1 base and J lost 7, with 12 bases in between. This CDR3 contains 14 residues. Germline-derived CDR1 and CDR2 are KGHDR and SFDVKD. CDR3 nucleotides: TGTGCCACCAGTGATTTCCGGCCAGGATCTGGCTACACCTTC. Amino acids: CATSDFRPGSGYTF.

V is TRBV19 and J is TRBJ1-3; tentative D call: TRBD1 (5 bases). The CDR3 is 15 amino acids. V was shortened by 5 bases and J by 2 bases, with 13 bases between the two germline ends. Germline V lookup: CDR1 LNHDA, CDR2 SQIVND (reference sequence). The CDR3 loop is CASSPLDSPGNTIYF. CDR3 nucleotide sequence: TGTGCCAGTAGTCCATTAGACAGTCCTGGAAACACCATATATTTT.

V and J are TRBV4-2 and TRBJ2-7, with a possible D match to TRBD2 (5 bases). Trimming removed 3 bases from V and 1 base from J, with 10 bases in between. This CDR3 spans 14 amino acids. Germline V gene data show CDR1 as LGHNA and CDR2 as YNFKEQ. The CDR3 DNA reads TGTGCCAGCAGCCACGAACTAGGTTCCTACGAGCAGTACTTC. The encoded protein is CASSHELGSYEQYF.

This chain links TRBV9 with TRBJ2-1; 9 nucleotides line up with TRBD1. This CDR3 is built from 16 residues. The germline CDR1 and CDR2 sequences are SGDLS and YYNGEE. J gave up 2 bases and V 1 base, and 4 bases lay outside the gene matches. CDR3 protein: CASSVTGDRAYNEQFF. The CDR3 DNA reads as TGTGCCAGCAGCGTAACGGGGGACAGGGCCTACAATGAGCAGTTCTTC.

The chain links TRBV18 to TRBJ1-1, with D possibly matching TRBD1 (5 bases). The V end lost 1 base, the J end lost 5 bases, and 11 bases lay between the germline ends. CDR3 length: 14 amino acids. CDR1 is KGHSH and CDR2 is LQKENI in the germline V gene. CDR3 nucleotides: TGTGCCAGCTCACCACGGCGGGGGGAAACTGAAGCTTTCTTT. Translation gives CASSPRRGETEAFF.